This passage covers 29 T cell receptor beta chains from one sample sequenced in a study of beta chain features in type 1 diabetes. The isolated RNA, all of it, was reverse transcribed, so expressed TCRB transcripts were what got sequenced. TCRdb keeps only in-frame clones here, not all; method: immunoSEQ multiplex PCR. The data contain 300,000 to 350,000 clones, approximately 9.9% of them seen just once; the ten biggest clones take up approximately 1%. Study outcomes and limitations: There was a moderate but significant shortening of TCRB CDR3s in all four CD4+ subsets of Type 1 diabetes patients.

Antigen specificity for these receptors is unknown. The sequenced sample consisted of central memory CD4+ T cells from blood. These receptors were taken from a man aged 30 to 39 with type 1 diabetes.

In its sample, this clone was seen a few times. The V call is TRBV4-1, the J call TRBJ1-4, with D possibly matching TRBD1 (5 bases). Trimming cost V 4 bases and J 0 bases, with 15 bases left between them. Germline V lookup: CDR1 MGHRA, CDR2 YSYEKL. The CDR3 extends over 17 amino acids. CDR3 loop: CASSPDMREATNEKLFF. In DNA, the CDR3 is TGCGCCAGCAGCCCGGACATGAGGGAAGCAACTAATGAAAAACTGTTTTTT.

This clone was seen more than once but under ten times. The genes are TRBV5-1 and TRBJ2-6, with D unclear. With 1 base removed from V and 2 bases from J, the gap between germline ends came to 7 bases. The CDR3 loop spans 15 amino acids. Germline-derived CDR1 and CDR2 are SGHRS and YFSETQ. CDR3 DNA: TGCGCCAGCAGCTTGCAGCAGGCTGGGGCCAACGTCCTGACTTTC. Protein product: CASSLQQAGANVLTF.

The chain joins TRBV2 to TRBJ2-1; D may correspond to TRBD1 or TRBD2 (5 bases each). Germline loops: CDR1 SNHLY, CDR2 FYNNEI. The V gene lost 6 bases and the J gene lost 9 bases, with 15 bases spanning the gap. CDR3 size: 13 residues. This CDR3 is CASRPRVEGEQFF. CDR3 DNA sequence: TGTGCCAGCAGGCCCAGGGTAGAGGGTGAGCAGTTCTTC.

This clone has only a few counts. The CDR3 nucleotides are TGCAGTGCTAGAGGACTATCTGTGCAGTTCTTC. It is translated as CSARGLSVQFF. This chain links TRBV20-1 with TRBJ2-1, with a possible D match to TRBD2 (5 bases). Per the germline V gene, CDR1 is DFQATT and CDR2 is SNEGSKA (reference sequence). V dropped 1 base and J dropped 12 bases, with 10 bases sitting between them. The CDR3 extends over 11 amino acids.

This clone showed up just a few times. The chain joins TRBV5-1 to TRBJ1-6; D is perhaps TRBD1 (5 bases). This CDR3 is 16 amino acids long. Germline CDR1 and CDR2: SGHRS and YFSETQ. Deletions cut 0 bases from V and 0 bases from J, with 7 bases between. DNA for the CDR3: TGCGCCAGCAGCTTGGGACAGTACTCCTATAATTCACCCCTCCACTTT. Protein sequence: CASSLGQYSYNSPLHF.

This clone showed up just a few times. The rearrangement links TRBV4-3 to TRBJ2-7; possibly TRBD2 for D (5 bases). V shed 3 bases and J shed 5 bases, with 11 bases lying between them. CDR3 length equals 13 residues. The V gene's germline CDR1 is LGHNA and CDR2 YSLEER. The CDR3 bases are TGCGCCAGCAGCCAGGGAGAGAGCGACGAGCAGTACTTC. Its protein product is CASSQGESDEQYF.

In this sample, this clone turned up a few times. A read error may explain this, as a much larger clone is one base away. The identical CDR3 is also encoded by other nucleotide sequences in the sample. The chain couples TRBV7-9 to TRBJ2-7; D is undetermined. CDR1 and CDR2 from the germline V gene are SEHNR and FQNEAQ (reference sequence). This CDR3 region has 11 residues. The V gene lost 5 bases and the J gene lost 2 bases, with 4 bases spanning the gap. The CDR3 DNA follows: TGTGCCAGCAGCCTGACCTACGAGCAGTACTTC. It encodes CASSLTYEQYF.

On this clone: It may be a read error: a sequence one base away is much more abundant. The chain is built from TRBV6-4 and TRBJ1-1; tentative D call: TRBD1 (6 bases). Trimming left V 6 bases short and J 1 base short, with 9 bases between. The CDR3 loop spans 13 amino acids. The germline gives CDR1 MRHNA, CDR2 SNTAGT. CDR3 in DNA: TGTGCCAGCAGCCGACAGGAGAACACTGAAGCTTTCTTT. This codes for CASSRQENTEAFF.

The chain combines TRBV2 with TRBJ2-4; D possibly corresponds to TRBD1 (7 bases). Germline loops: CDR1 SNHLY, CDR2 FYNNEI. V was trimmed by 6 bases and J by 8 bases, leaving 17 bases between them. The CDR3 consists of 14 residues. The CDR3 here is CASRSTTGEDIQYF. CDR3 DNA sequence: TGTGCCAGCAGATCCACCACAGGGGAGGACATTCAGTACTTC.

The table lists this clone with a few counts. The CDR3, as DNA: TGCGCCAGCAGGACGGGACAGGGGGACGGAGATACGCAGTATTTT. It codes for CASRTGQGDGDTQYF. The chain is built from TRBV5-1 and TRBJ2-3, with 11 bases identical to TRBD1. The germline CDR1 and CDR2 sequences are SGHRS and YFSETQ. With 5 bases clipped from V and 5 bases from J, the junction kept 7 bases outside the gene matches. The CDR3 consists of 15 residues. The full variable domain, rest sourced from reference TRBV5-1 and TRBJ2-3, is KAGVTQTPRYLIKTRGQQVTLSCSPISGHRSVSWYQQTPGQGLQFLFEYFSETQRNKGNFPGRFSGRQFSNSRSEMNVSTLELGDSALYLCASRTGQGDGDTQYFGPGTRLTVL.

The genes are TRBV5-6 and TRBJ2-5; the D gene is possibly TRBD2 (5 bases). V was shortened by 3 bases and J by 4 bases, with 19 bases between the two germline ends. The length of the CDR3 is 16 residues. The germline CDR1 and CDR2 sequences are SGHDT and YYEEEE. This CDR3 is CASSWGSIGVSETQYF. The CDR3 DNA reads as TGTGCCAGCAGCTGGGGTAGTATCGGGGTGTCAGAGACCCAGTACTTC. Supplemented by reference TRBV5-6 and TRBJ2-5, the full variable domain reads DAGVTQSPTHLIKTRGQQVTLRCSPKSGHDTVSWYQQALGQGPQFIFQYYEEEERQRGNFPDRFSGHQFPNYSSELNVNALLLGDSALYLCASSWGSIGVSETQYFGPGTRLLVL.

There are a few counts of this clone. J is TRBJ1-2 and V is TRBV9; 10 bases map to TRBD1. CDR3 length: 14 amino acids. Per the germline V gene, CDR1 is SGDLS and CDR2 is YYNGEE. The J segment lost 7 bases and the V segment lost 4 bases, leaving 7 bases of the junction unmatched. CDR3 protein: CASSSGTGDRGYTF. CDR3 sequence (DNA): TGTGCCAGCAGCTCCGGGACAGGGGATCGTGGCTACACCTTC.

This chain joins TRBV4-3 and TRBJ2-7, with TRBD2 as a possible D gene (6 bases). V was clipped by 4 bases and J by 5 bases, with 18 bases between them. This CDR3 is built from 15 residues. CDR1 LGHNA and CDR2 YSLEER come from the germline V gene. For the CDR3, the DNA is TGCGCCAGCAGCCGAGCTAGCGCGGGTCGACACGAGCAGTACTTC. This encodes CASSRASAGRHEQYF.

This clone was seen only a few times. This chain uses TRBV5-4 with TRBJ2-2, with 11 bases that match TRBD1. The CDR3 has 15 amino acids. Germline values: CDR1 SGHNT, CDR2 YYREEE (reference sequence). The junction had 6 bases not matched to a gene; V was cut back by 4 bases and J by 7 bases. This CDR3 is CASSGRDRGIGELFF. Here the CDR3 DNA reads TGTGCCAGCAGCGGCCGGGACAGGGGGATCGGGGAGCTGTTTTTT.

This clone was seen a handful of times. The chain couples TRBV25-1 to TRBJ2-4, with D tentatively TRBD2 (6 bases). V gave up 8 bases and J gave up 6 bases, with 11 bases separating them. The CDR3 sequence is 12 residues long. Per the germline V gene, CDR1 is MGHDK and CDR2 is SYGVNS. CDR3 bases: TGTGCCAGCCGGGGAGGTGGAAACATTCAGTACTTC. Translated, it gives CASRGGGNIQYF.

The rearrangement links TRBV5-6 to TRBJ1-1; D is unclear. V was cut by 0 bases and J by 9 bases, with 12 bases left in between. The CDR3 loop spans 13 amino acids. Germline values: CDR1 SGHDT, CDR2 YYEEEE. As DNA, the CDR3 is TGTGCCAGCAGCTTGGGGTACCGGACGCAAGCTTTCTTT. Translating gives CASSLGYRTQAFF.

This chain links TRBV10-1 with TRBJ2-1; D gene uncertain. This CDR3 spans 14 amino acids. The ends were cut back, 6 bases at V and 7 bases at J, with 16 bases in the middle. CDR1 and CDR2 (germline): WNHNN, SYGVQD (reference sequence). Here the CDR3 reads CASSDNILRNEQFF. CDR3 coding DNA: TGCGCCAGCAGCGATAATATCCTAAGGAATGAGCAGTTCTTC.

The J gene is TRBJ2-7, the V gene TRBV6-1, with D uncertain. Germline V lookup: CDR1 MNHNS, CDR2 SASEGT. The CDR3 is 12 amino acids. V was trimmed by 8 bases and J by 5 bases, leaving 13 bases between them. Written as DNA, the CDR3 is TGTGCCAGCCGTGGCCAGGCCCACGAGCAGTACTTC. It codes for CASRGQAHEQYF.

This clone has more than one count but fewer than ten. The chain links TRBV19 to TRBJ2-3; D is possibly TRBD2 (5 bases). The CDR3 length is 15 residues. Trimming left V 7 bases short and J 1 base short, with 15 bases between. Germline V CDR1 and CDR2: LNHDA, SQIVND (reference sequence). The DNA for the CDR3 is TGTGCCAGTACCCTTCTAGCCCACGGCACAGATACGCAGTATTTT. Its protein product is CASTLLAHGTDTQYF.

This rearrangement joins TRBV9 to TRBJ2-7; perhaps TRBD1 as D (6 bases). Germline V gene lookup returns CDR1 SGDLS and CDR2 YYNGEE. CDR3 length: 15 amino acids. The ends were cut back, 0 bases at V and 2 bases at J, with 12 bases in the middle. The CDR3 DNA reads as TGTGCCAGCAGCGTAGAGGCGACAGGTACCTACGAGCAGTACTTC. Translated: CASSVEATGTYEQYF.

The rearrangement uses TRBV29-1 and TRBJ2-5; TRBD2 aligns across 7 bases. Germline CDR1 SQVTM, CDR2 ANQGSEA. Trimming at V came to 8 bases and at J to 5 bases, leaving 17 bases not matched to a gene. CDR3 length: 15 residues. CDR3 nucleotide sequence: TGCAGCTTCCGGGGAGGGAATAGGATGAGCGAGACCCAGTACTTC. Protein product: CSFRGGNRMSETQYF.

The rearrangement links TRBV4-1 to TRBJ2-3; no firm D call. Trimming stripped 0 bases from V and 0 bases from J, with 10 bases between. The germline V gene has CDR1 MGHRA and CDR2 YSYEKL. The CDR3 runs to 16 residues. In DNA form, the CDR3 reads TGCGCCAGCAGCCAAGACGGTCCACCTAGCACAGATACGCAGTATTTT. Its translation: CASSQDGPPSTDTQYF.

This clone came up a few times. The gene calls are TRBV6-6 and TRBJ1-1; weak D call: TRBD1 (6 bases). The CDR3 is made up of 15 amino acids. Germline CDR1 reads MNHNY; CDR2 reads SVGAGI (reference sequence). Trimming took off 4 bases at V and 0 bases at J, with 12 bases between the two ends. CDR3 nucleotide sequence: TGTGCCAGCAGTTGGGGAGGGGGATTGAACACTGAAGCTTTCTTT. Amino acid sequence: CASSWGGGLNTEAFF.

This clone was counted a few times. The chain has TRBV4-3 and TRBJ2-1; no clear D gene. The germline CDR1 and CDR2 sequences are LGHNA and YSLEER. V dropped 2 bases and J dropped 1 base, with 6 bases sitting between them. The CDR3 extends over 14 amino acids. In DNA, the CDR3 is TGCGCCAGCAGCCAAATAGGGTCCTACAATGAGCAGTTCTTC. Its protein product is CASSQIGSYNEQFF.

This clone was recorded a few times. CDR3 nucleotides: TGTGCCAGCAGCTTAGACAGGTCTCTCCCTACGCAGTATTTT. Translating it yields CASSLDRSLPTQYF. The V gene is TRBV7-2, the J gene TRBJ2-3; possible D gene TRBD1, 5 bases. The CDR3 is 14 amino acids. Per the germline V gene, CDR1 is SGHTA and CDR2 is FQGNSA. Trimming took off 1 base at V and 8 bases at J, with 13 bases between the two ends.

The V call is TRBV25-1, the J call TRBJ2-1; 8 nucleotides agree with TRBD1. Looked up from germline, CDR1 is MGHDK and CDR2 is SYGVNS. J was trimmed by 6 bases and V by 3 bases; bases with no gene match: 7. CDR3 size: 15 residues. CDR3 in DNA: TGTGCCAGCAGTGACCGGACAGGGATCGGCAATGAGCAGTTCTTC. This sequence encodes CASSDRTGIGNEQFF.

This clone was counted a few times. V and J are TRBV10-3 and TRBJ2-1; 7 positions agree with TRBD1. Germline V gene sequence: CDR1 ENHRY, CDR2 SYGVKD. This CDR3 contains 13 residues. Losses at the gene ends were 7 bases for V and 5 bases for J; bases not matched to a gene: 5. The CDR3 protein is CAINEGGNNEQFF. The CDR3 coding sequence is TGTGCCATCAACGAAGGGGGCAACAATGAGCAGTTCTTC.

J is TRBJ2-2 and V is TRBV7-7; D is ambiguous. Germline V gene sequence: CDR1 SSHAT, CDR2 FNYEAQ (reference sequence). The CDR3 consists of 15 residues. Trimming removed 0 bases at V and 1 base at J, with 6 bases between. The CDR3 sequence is CASSLAGQNTGELFF. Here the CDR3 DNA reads TGTGCCAGCAGCTTAGCCGGCCAGAACACCGGGGAGCTGTTTTTT.

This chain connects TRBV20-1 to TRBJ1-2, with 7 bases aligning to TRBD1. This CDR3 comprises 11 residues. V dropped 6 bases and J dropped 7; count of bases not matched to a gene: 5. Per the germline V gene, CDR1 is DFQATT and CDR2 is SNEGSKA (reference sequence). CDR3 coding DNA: TGCAGTGCACACAGGGGTGCTGGCTACACCTTC. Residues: CSAHRGAGYTF.